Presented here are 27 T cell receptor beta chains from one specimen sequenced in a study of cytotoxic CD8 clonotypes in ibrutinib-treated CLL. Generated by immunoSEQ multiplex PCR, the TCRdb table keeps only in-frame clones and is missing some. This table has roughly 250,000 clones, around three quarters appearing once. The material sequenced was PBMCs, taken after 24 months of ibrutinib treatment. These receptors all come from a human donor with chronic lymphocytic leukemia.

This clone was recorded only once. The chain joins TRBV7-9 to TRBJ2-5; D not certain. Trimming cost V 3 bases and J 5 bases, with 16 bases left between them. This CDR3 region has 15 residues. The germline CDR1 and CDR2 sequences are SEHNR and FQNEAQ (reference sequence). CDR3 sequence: CASSFARNPRETQYF. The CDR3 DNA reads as TGTGCCAGCAGCTTTGCCCGCAATCCGAGGGAGACCCAGTACTTC.

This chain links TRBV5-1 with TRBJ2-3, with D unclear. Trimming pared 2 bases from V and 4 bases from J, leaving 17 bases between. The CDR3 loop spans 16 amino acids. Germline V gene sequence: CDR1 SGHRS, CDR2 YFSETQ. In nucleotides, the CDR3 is TGCGCCAGCAGCTTTAACGGGCGGCCAGAGGCAGATACGCAGTATTTT. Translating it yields CASSFNGRPEADTQYF.

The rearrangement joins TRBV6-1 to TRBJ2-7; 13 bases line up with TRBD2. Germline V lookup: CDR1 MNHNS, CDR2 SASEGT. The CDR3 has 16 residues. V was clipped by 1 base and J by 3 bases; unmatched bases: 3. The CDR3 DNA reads TGTGCCAGCAGTGAAGGACTAGCGGGAGGATACTACGAGCAGTACTTC. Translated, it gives CASSEGLAGGYYEQYF.

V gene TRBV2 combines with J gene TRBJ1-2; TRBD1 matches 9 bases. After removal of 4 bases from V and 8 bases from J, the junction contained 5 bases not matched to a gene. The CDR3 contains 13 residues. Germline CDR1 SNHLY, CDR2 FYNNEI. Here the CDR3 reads CASSVQGARGYTF. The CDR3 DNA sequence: TGTGCCAGCAGTGTACAGGGGGCAAGGGGCTACACCTTC.

The DNA for the CDR3 is TGTGCCAGCAGTTCCCCTCAGGCGGACCAAGAGACCCAGTACTTC. Amino acid sequence: CASSSPQADQETQYF. The V and J genes are TRBV28 and TRBJ2-5; D not resolved. The V gene's germline CDR1 is MDHEN and CDR2 SYDVKM. Trimming stripped 4 bases from V and 0 bases from J, with 12 bases between. This CDR3 is 15 amino acids long.

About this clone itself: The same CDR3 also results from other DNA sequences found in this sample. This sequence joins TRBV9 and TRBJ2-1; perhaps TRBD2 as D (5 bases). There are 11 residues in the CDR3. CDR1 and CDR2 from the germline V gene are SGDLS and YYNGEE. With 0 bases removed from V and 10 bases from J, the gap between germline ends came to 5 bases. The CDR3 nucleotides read TGTGCCAGCAGCGTAGCGGGAGAGCAGTTCTTC. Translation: CASSVAGEQFF. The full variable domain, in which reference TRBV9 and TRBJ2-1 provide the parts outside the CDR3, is DSGVTQTPKHLITATGQRVTLRCSPRSGDLSVYWYQQSLDQGLQFLIQYYNGEERAKGNILERFSAQQFPDLHSELNLSSLELGDSALYFCASSVAGEQFFGPGTRLTVL.

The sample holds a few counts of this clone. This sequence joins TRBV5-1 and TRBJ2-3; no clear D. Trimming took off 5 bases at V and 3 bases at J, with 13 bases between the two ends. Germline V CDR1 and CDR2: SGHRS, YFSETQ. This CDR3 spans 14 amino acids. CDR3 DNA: TGCGCCAGCAGGGCAGGTATGGGGACAGATACGCAGTATTTT. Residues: CASRAGMGTDTQYF.

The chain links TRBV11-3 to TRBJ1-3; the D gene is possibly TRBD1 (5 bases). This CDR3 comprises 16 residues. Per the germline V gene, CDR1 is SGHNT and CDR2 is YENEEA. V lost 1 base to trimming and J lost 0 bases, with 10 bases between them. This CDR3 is CASSLGDSSSGNTIYF. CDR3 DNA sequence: TGTGCCAGCAGCTTAGGGGACTCGAGCTCTGGAAACACCATATATTTT.

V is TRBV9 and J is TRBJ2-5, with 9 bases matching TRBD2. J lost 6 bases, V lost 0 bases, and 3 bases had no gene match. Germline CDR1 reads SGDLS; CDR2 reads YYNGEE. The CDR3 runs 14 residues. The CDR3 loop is CASSVGTSGQTQYF. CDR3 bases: TGTGCCAGCAGCGTAGGCACTAGCGGGCAGACCCAGTACTTC.

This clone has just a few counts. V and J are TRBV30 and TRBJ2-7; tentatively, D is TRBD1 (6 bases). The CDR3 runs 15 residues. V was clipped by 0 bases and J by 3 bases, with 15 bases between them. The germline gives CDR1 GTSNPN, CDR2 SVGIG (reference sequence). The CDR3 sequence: CAWSVFGGGNYEQYF. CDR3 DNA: TGTGCCTGGAGTGTATTTGGGGGCGGAAACTACGAGCAGTACTTC.

The CDR3 nucleotides read TGTGCCAGCAGTTACTCGCAGGGATTGGTCGAAAAACTGTTTTTT. This encodes CASSYSQGLVEKLFF. The chain joins TRBV6-6 to TRBJ1-4, with D maybe TRBD1 (5 bases). Germline V gene lookup returns CDR1 MNHNY and CDR2 SVGAGI (reference sequence). CDR3 length equals 15 residues. V was shortened by 0 bases and J by 8 bases, with 13 bases between the two germline ends.

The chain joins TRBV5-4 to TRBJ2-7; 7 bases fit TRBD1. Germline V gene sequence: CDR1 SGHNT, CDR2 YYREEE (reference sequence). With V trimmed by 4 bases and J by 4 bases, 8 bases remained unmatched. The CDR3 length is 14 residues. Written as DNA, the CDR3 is TGTGCCAGCAGCGCTGGCCTGGACAGGTACGAGCAGTACTTC. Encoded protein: CASSAGLDRYEQYF.

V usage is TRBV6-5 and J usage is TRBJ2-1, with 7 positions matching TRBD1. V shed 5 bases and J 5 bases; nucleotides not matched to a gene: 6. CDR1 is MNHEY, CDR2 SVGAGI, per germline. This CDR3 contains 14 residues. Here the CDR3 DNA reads TGTGCCAGCAGTCCCTCGGGACAGAACAATGAGCAGTTCTTC. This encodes CASSPSGQNNEQFF.

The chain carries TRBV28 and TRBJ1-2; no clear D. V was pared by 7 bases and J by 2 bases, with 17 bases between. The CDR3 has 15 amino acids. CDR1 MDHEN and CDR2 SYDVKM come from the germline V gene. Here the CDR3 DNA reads TGTGCCAGCACCCTTGGAGGGAAACAGAACTATGGCTACACCTTC. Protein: CASTLGGKQNYGYTF.

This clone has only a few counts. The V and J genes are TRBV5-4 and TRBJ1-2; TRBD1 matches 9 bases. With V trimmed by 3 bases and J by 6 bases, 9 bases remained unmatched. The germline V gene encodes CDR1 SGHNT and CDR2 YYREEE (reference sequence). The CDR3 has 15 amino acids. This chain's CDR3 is CASSWGTGNGDGYTF. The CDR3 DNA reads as TGTGCCAGCAGCTGGGGGACAGGGAATGGGGATGGCTACACCTTC.

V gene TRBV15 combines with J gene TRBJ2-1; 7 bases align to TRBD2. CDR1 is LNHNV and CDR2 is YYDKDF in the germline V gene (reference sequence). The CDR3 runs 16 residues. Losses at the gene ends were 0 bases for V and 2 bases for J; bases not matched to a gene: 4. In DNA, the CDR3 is TGTGCCACCAGCAGAGATCTGGGGGGGACCTACAATGAGCAGTTCTTC. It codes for CATSRDLGGTYNEQFF. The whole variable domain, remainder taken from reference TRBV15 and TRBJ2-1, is DAMVIQNPRYQVTQFGKPVTLSCSQTLNHNVMYWYQQKSSQAPKLLFHYYDKDFNNEADTPDNFQSRRPNTSFCFLDIRSPGLGDTAMYLCATSRDLGGTYNEQFFGPGTRLTVL.

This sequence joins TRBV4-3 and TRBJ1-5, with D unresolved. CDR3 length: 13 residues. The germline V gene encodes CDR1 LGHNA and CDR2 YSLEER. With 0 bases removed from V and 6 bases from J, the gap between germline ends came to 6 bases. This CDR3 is CASSQDRGQPQHF. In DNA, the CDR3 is TGCGCCAGCAGCCAAGATCGGGGTCAGCCCCAGCATTTT.

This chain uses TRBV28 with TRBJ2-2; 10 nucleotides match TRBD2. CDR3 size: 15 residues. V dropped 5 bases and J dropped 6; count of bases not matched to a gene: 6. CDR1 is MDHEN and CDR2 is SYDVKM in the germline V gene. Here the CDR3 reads CASSIAGGLAGELFF. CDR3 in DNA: TGTGCCAGCAGTATAGCGGGAGGTTTAGCCGGGGAGCTGTTTTTT.

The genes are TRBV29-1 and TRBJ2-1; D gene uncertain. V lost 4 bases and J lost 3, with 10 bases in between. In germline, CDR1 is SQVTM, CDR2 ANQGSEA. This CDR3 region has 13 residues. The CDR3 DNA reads TGCAGCGTTGTGGCCATTAACTACAATGAGCAGTTCTTC. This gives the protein CSVVAINYNEQFF.

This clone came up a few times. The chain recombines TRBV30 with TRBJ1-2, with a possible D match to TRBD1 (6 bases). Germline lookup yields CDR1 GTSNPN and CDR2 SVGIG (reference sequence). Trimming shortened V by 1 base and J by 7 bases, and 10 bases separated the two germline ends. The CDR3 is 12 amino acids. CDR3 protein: CAWSDKGGGYTF. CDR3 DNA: TGTGCCTGGAGTGATAAAGGGGGTGGCTACACCTTC.

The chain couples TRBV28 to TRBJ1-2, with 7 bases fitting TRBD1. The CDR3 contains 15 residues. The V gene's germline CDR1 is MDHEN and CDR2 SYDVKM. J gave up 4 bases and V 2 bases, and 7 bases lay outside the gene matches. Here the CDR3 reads CASSLTGQSFYGYTF. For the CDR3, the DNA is TGTGCCAGCAGTTTAACGGGACAGTCCTTCTATGGCTACACCTTC.

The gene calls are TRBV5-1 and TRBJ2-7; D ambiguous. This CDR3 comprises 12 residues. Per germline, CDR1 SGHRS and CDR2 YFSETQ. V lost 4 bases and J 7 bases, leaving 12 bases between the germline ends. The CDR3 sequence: CASSQPTGEQYF. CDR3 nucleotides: TGCGCCAGCAGCCAACCTACCGGGGAGCAGTACTTC.

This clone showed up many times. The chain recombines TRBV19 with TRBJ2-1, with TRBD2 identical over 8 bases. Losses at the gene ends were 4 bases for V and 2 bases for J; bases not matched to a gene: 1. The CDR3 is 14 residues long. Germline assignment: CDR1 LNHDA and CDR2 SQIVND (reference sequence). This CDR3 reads CASSTGLAYNEQFF. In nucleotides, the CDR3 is TGTGCCAGTAGTACGGGACTAGCCTACAATGAGCAGTTCTTC.

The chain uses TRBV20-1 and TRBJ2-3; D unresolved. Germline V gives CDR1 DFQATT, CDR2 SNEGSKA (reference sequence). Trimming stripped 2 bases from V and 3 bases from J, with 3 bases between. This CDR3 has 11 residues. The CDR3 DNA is TGCAGTGCTAGACGAACAGATACGCAGTATTTT. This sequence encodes CSARRTDTQYF.

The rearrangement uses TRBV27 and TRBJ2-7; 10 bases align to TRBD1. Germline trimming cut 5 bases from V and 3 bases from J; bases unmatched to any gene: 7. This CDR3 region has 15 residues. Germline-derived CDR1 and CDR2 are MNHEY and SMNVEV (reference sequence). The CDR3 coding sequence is TGTGCCAGCAGTCCGTGGACAGGGGGGAGCTACGAGCAGTACTTC. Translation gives CASSPWTGGSYEQYF.

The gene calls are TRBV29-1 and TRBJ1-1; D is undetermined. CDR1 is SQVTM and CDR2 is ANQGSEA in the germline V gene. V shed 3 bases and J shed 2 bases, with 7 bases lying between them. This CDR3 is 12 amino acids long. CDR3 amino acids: CSVEVVNTEAFF. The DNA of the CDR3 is TGCAGCGTTGAGGTGGTAAACACTGAAGCTTTCTTT.

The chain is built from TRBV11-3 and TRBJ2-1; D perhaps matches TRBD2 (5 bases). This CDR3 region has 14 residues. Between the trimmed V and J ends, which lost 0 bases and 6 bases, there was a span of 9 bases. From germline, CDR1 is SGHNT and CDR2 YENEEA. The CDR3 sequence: CASSLDSTSNEQFF. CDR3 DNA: TGTGCCAGCAGCTTAGACAGTACTAGCAATGAGCAGTTCTTC.